The text below deals with one T cell receptor (beta chain). Its antigen is as yet unknown. The study defined stable Graves' hyperthyroidism as no ophthalmopathy progression within 18 months. The TCR beta CDR3 regions underwent amplification using RNA transcripts as the source. TCR CDR3 underwent first-round RT-PCR with the HTBI primer set. TCRdb used MiXCR to reprocess the multiplex PCR reads, holding one entry per CDR3 protein. Counted here are hundreds of thousands of distinct CDR3 sequences, 13% to 15% occurring once; the ten biggest clones make up roughly 13%. This record belongs to a study of T cells in Graves' hyperthyroidism and ophthalmopathy. Study conclusions and caveats: The model foresaw ophthalmopathy a median around 6 months prior to onset.

This CDR3 is built from 15 residues. V lost 5 bases and J lost 6; bases outside the gene matches: 8. Sequencing was carried out using blood. This TCR was recovered from a woman aged 35 to 49 with Graves' hyperthyroidism. The J gene is TRBJ2-7, the V gene TRBV12-3 or TRBV12-4, with 12 bases identical to TRBD1. The CDR3 DNA reads as TGTGCCAGCAGTACCGGGACAGGGGGCCCGGCCGAGCAGTACTTC. This codes for CASSTGTGGPAEQYF.